This T cell receptor beta chain is drawn from a study of cytomegalovirus exposure and HLA in healthy donors. At sampling all donors were nominally healthy, likely with unrecorded immune exposures. In the PCR, 60 Vbeta and 13 Jbeta primers were used. The protocol was immunoSEQ multiplex PCR, while the TCRdb copy is restricted to in-frame clones and leaves out a portion. Among about 72,000 clones listed, approximately 78% were seen once. Germline loops: CDR1 SSHAT, CDR2 FNYEAQ (reference sequence). CDR3 length: 14 residues. Study results and limitations: There was a cluster of highly shared sequence variants that was likely a sequencing artifact.

Concerning this clone itself: Its antigen is still unknown. The junction departs from the called germline gene at one end, perhaps through a read error.

The chain has TRBV7-7 and TRBJ2-5, with 7 positions matching TRBD1. Sequenced input: PBMCs. The TCR was taken from a man aged 40-55 years in good health and CMV-seronegative. This CDR3 reads CASSLGQDQETQYF. The CDR3 DNA follows: TGTGCTAGCAGCTTAGGACAGGACCAAGAGACCCAGTACTTC.